These T cell receptor beta chains were read from a single sample in a study of blood T cell repertoires in COVID-19. TCRdb keeps only in-frame clones here, not all; method: immunoSEQ multiplex PCR. The data contain approximately 150,000 clones, roughly 90% of them singletons. Sequencing was done on a sample of peripheral blood. The receptors were gathered from a man in his sixties with active or convalescent COVID-19. Each CDR3 is given with its conserved first and last residue. Fields, in order: V gene, D gene, clone size, J gene, CDR3 DNA, CDR3 protein. A D gene is named only where the DNA matches it firmly. Clone size is given for some rows only: seen once, a few or many times, or a class if the clone is expanded.

>TRBV10-2|.|.|TRBJ2-1
TGCGCCAGCAGCCGGACGGGGGTCACTGAGCAGTTCTTC
CASSRTGVTEQFF
>TRBV24-1|.|.|TRBJ1-4
TGTGCCACCCCCCGAGTAAATGAAAAACTGTTTTTT
CATPRVNEKLFF
>TRBV25-1|.|.|TRBJ1-3
TGTGCCAGCAGTGAAGCCGGGTTCGGAAACACCATATATTTT
CASSEAGFGNTIYF
>TRBV5-5|TRBD2|.|TRBJ2-1
TGTGCCAGCAGCTCTTTGGGGAGAAGCGGGGGTTATTACAATGAGCAGTTCTTC
CASSSLGRSGGYYNEQFF
>TRBV5-1|TRBD1|.|TRBJ1-1
TGCGCCAGCAGCTTAAGACAGGGTAGGACTGAAGCTTTCTTT
CASSLRQGRTEAFF
>TRBV12-5|TRBD1|.|TRBJ2-1
TGTGCTAGTGGTTTGGGCCCCATCGCCCGACAGGGTAGGGTAGCGAATGAGCAGTTCTTC
CASGLGPIARQGRVANEQFF
>TRBV3-1/TRBV3-2|TRBD1|.|TRBJ1-2
TGTGCCAGCAGCCCGAGACAGGGGGCGAGGACGAGGGGCTATGGCTACACCTTC
CASSPRQGARTRGYGYTF
>TRBV6-4|.|.|TRBJ1-5
TGTGCCAGCAGTGGGCAGGGAGGAAATCAGCCCCAGCATTTT
CASSGQGGNQPQHF
>TRBV3-1/TRBV3-2|.|.|TRBJ1-5
TGTGCCAGCAGCCAAAGGGGACCGGGAGGGGCCCAGCATTTT
CASSQRGPGGAQHF
>TRBV10-2|.|.|TRBJ1-4
TGCGCCAGCAGAAGTAGAATAGAAGAAAAACTGTTTTTT
CASRSRIEEKLFF
>TRBV19|TRBD1|few|TRBJ1-5
TGTGCCAGTAGTGTGGGACAGAGCAATCAGCCCCAGCATTTT
CASSVGQSNQPQHF
>TRBV3-1/TRBV3-2|TRBD1|.|TRBJ1-4
TGTGCCAGCAGCCAAGTCGTCCAGGGGGCAGGGGATGAAAAACTGTTTTTT
CASSQVVQGAGDEKLFF
>TRBV7-8|.|.|TRBJ1-1
TGTGCCAGCAGCTTGGGAGGTAGGAACACTGAAGCTTTCTTT
CASSLGGRNTEAFF
>TRBV21-1|.|.|TRBJ1-6
TGTGCCAGCAGCAAAGTTATCCGGGACAGAAACAATTCACCCCTCCACTTT
CASSKVIRDRNNSPLHF
>TRBV7-2|.|.|TRBJ1-2
TGTGCCAGCAGCCCCGAAGCCAGGGGCTATGGCTACACCTTC
CASSPEARGYGYTF
>TRBV25-1|TRBD1|.|TRBJ1-4
TGTGCCAGCAGTGAATCTGGGACAGCGAATGAAAAACTGTTTTTT
CASSESGTANEKLFF
>TRBV2|TRBD1|.|TRBJ1-5
TGTGCCAGCACCATAACAGGGGATGGCAATCAGCCCCAGCATTTT
CASTITGDGNQPQHF
>TRBV19|.|.|TRBJ1-2
TGTGCCAGTAGTATGTTGGTGGGGCGCCAAGGTGGCTACACCTTC
CASSMLVGRQGGYTF
>TRBV6-5|.|.|TRBJ1-2
TGTGCCAGCAGTTACTCGCCAGGGGAGGGCTATGGCTACACCTTC
CASSYSPGEGYGYTF
>TRBV6-5|.|.|TRBJ1-1
TGTGCCAGCAGCCTGTACAGAGAAGCTGAAGCTTTCTTT
CASSLYREAEAFF
>TRBV5-4|TRBD2|.|TRBJ2-2
TGTGCCAGCAGCGTGGGACTAGCTCGGAACACCGGGGAGCTGTTTTTT
CASSVGLARNTGELFF
>TRBV6-5|TRBD2|.|TRBJ2-2
TGTGCCAGCAGTTGGGCGGGGGGTGTAATCACCGGGGAGCTGTTTTTT
CASSWAGGVITGELFF
>TRBV28|.|once|TRBJ2-2
TGTGCCAGCTATAGACATTCGAACACCGGGGAGCTGTTTTTT
CASYRHSNTGELFF
>TRBV19|.|.|TRBJ2-2
TGTGCCAGTAGTACGGTGATTAGCGGAACCGGGGAGCTGTTTTTT
CASSTVISGTGELFF
>TRBV7-9|.|.|TRBJ2-3
TGTGCCAGCAGCTTAGCGGGGAAGAGGGATACAGCTACGCAGTATTTT
CASSLAGKRDTATQYF
>TRBV6-5|TRBD1|.|TRBJ1-1
TGTGCCAGCAGTTTATCTTCAGGGGGCGCCGCCACTGAAGCTTTCTTT
CASSLSSGGAATEAFF
>TRBV30|.|few|TRBJ2-2
TGTGCCTGGAGTCGGGGCACCGGGGAGCTGTTTTTT
CAWSRGTGELFF
>TRBV7-6|.|.|TRBJ2-7
TGTGCCAGCAGCTCTTATTCGACAGGAATTTCCCCCTACGAGCAGTACTTC
CASSSYSTGISPYEQYF
>TRBV9|TRBD1|.|TRBJ2-7
TGTGCCAGCAGCGTAGAGGACAGGGACTACGAGCAGTACTTC
CASSVEDRDYEQYF
>TRBV27|.|.|TRBJ2-6
TGTGCCAGCAGTACAGGGATTGTCGGGGCCAACGTCCTGACTTTC
CASSTGIVGANVLTF
>TRBV5-6|TRBD1|.|TRBJ1-5
TGTGCCAGCAGCCCGAGGGGGCTTCAGCCCCAGCATTTT
CASSPRGLQPQHF
>TRBV2|TRBD1|.|TRBJ1-1
TGTGCCAGCGCTGACAGGGCGGCGGGAAACACTGAAGCTTTCTTT
CASADRAAGNTEAFF
>TRBV4-1|TRBD1|.|TRBJ1-2
TGCGCCAGCAGCCCTGGACAGGGCGGTGGGGATAAGTATGGCTACACCTTC
CASSPGQGGGDKYGYTF
>TRBV6-5|.|once|TRBJ1-1
TGTGCCAGCATCTCCACCGACGGCGGCACTGAAGCTTTCTTT
CASISTDGGTEAFF
>TRBV27|TRBD1|.|TRBJ1-6
TGTGCCAGCAGCCGGGGACAGGTGAACTCACCCCTCCACTTT
CASSRGQVNSPLHF
>TRBV18|.|.|TRBJ1-5
TGTGCCAGCTCACCAGAAGCTAAAAATCAGCCCCAGCATTTT
CASSPEAKNQPQHF
>TRBV29-1|TRBD1|.|TRBJ2-1
TGCAGCGCTGAGACAGGGGGAAAGGATGAGCAGTTCTTC
CSAETGGKDEQFF
>TRBV5-1|TRBD2|.|TRBJ2-5
TGCGCCAGCAGCCTAGGGAGACTAGCGGGAGGGCGCGCAGGATGGGAGACCCAGTACTTC
CASSLGRLAGGRAGWETQYF
>TRBV6-4|TRBD2|.|TRBJ2-7
TGTGCCAGCAGTGAACTAGCGGGAGGACACTACGAGCAGTACTTC
CASSELAGGHYEQYF
>TRBV19|.|.|TRBJ1-6
TGTGCCAGTAGTATAGCAGGGGTTTATTCACCCCTCCACTTT
CASSIAGVYSPLHF
>TRBV2|TRBD1|.|TRBJ1-2
TGTGCCAGCAGTGAAGCTAATCTATTGTCCGGGACAGGGTTCCTTTTC
CASSEANLLSGTGFLF
>TRBV5-1|.|.|TRBJ1-2
TGCGCCAGCAGCTTGGATACAGTTAACTATGGCTACACCTTC
CASSLDTVNYGYTF
>TRBV5-1|TRBD1|.|TRBJ1-2
TGCGCCAGCAGCTTGGCCGAGGTGACAGGGCTTGGCTACACCTTC
CASSLAEVTGLGYTF
>TRBV19|TRBD2|.|TRBJ2-7
TGTGCCAGTAGTATAGCCCATAGCGGGAGACCCTCCTACGAGCAGTACTTC
CASSIAHSGRPSYEQYF
>TRBV4-1|TRBD1|once|TRBJ1-1
TGCGCCAGCAGCCCACTAGGACAGGGAGAAACTGAAGCTTTCTTT
CASSPLGQGETEAFF
>TRBV11-2|.|.|TRBJ1-3
TGTGCCAGCAGCTCATCGGGTGCCCTCTCTGGAAACACCATATATTTT
CASSSSGALSGNTIYF
>TRBV7-9|.|.|TRBJ1-6
TGTGCCAGCAGCTGGGGGGGGGCAAATTCACCCCTCCACTTT
CASSWGGANSPLHF
>TRBV3-1/TRBV3-2|.|.|TRBJ1-5
TGTGCCAGCAGCCAAGATGTCGGGGAGAATCAGCCCCAGCATTTT
CASSQDVGENQPQHF
>TRBV19|TRBD1|few|TRBJ1-3
TGTGCCAGTAGTGAACAGGGGCACACCATATATTTT
CASSEQGHTIYF
>TRBV2|.|.|TRBJ2-5
TGTGCCAGCACCACCGACAGGGCGGGGGAGACCCAGTACTTC
CASTTDRAGETQYF
>TRBV6-4|.|.|TRBJ1-2
TGTGCCAGCAGGAAGGACAGTAACTATGGCTACACCTTC
CASRKDSNYGYTF
>TRBV7-9|TRBD1|.|TRBJ2-7
TGTGCCAGCAGAACTCCACAGGGGCACGAGCAGTACTTC
CASRTPQGHEQYF
>TRBV19|.|.|TRBJ1-2
TGTGCCAGTAGTATGCGGGAAAACTATGGCTACACCTTC
CASSMRENYGYTF
>TRBV3-1/TRBV3-2|.|.|TRBJ2-7
TGTGCCAGCAGCCAAGCGCGAGGGACATCCTCCTACGAGCAGTACTTC
CASSQARGTSSYEQYF
>TRBV6-6|.|.|TRBJ1-3
TGTGCCAGCAGGCGAGAAGGGGGAACAGGAAACACCATATATTTT
CASRREGGTGNTIYF
>TRBV2|TRBD2|.|TRBJ2-2
TGTGCCAGCATCCCGACTAGCGGGAGGGAGAACACCGGGGAGCTGTTTTTT
CASIPTSGRENTGELFF
>TRBV5-4|TRBD2|.|TRBJ2-7
TGTGCCAGCAGCCGTCCCGGGACTAGCGGTTCCTACGAGCAGTACTTC
CASSRPGTSGSYEQYF
>TRBV19|TRBD1|.|TRBJ1-1
TGTGCCAGTAGTCCGCAAGAACAGGGGCAGGGCACTGAAGCTTTCTTT
CASSPQEQGQGTEAFF
>TRBV28|.|.|TRBJ2-3
TGTGCCAGCAGTACCGGACAGTTACCAGATACGCAGTATTTT
CASSTGQLPDTQYF